One T cell receptor (beta chain) is described in this entry. This clone was observed a single time. Its antigen is not yet known. Base-call qualities are not available, and no considerably larger clone is one nucleotide away. A single read offers scant evidence. Libraries came from PCR. The sequencing machine was an Illumina HiSeq 4000. The TCR beta-chain CDR3 region of each patient was profiled by high-throughput sequencing. In the authors' own workflow: A classifier to discriminate distant-metastatic papillary thyroid cancer patients was built from CDR3 differences across clinicopathological groups. Repertoire diversity was assessed with the Shannon index, and tumor-blood repertoire similarity with the Morisita-Horn index. In-frame beta chains were kept once TCRdb had trimmed the public reads at Q25 with fastp and called clones with MiXCR. The V and J calls here are based on TCRdb, not the publication. In this sample the table shows approximately 19,000 clones, 30% to 40% of which occur a single time. The top ten clones comprise approximately 9.1% of the sample.

In the germline V gene (reference sequence), CDR1 corresponds to DFQATT and CDR2 to SNEGSKA. The CDR3 covers 11 residues, taking in both the cysteine and the phenylalanine. The kept DNA is CDR3 alone, 33 bases in frame from the first base. This sample was included in a study of metastatic and nonmetastatic thyroid tumors (dated by TCRdb to the early 2020s). A note on the overall study: Repertoires were compared across peripheral blood and tumor or nodule tissue samples from malignant and benign thyroid patients.

The full study reports these points: TCR beta diversity was reported as significantly higher in malignant tumors than in benign nodules, in both blood and tumor samples.

No patient had received any treatment before thyroid surgery. The study retrospectively analysed patient clinical samples collected from about 2012 to 2019 using T-cell receptor beta sequencing. What was sequenced was tumor tissue. The sequence came from a male donor with papillary thyroid cancer or a benign thyroid nodule (not recorded which). Some clones in this sample may be carry-over from other donors' samples. The chain is assembled from TRBV20-1 and TRBJ1-2, with the D gene too uncertain to name. The CDR3: CRAGQLYGYTF. The bases are TGCAGGGCCGGGCAGCTGTATGGCTACACCTTC.